Each of the 14 T cell receptor beta chains below was sequenced from the same sample in a study of cytomegalovirus exposure and HLA in healthy donors. The primer mix had 60 Vbeta and 13 Jbeta primers. Here immunoSEQ multiplex PCR was the method, and the copy in TCRdb shows in-frame clones only, minus some. The sample carries approximately 260,000 clones, 85% to 95% recorded once. Material: PBMCs. These receptors all come from a girl aged 2-9 years in good health and CMV-seronegative.

This rearrangement joins TRBV9 to TRBJ2-3; 9 nucleotides agree with TRBD2. The junction had 12 bases not matched to a gene; V was cut back by 3 bases and J by 4 bases. Per the germline V gene, CDR1 is SGDLS and CDR2 is YYNGEE. This CDR3 has 17 residues. The CDR3 DNA follows: TGTGCCAGCAGCGCGGGGAGGGGCGGGGGGGTTCCAGATACGCAGTATTTT. This encodes CASSAGRGGGVPDTQYF.

The gene calls are TRBV7-8 and TRBJ1-1; tentatively, D is TRBD1 (5 bases). The CDR3 length is 16 residues. The ends were cut back, 5 bases at V and 0 bases at J, with 16 bases in the middle. Germline V lookup: CDR1 SGHVS, CDR2 FQNEAQ. The CDR3 is CASSRGAGRMNTEAFF. The DNA for the CDR3 is TGTGCCAGCAGCAGAGGGGCAGGGAGGATGAACACTGAAGCTTTCTTT. The complete variable domain, with remaining parts taken from reference TRBV7-8 and TRBJ1-1, reads GAGVSQSPRYKVAKRGQDVALRCDPISGHVSLFWYQQALGQGPEFLTYFQNEAQLDKSGLPSDRFFAERPEGSVSTLKIQRTQQEDSAVYLCASSRGAGRMNTEAFFGQGTRLTVV.

This clone was seen once. This sequence joins TRBV6-1 and TRBJ2-5; no definite D call. Germline V gene data show CDR1 as MNHNS and CDR2 as SASEGT. The ends were cut back, 6 bases at V and 1 base at J, with 9 bases in the middle. The CDR3 extends over 13 amino acids. The chain's CDR3 is CASRGQAQETQYF. CDR3 DNA: TGTGCCAGCAGGGGCCAGGCCCAAGAGACCCAGTACTTC.

The J gene is TRBJ2-2, the V gene TRBV6-6, with D tentatively TRBD1 (6 bases). Germline CDR1 and CDR2: MNHNY and SVGAGI (reference sequence). The V end lost 8 bases, the J end lost 4 bases, and 8 bases lay between the germline ends. The CDR3 covers 12 residues. The CDR3 spells CASQDSTGELFF. CDR3 DNA sequence: TGTGCCAGCCAGGACAGCACCGGGGAGCTGTTTTTT.

V and J are TRBV15 and TRBJ2-1; the match to TRBD1 covers 9 bases. The CDR3 is made up of 14 amino acids. V was clipped by 5 bases and J by 8 bases; unmatched bases: 7. Germline V gene sequence: CDR1 LNHNV, CDR2 YYDKDF (reference sequence). The CDR3 DNA reads TGTGCCACCAGCCGGGACAGGGCCGAGCATGAGCAGTTCTTC. As protein: CATSRDRAEHEQFF.

This clone has a handful of counts. This chain uses TRBV6-5 with TRBJ2-1, with 10 bases aligning to TRBD2. This CDR3 contains 15 residues. Trimming removed 0 bases from V and 5 bases from J; junction bases left unmatched: 1. Germline V lookup: CDR1 MNHEY, CDR2 SVGAGI. This CDR3 reads CASSYSGLANNEQFF. In DNA form, the CDR3 reads TGTGCCAGCAGTTACTCGGGACTAGCGAACAATGAGCAGTTCTTC.

The CDR3 loop reads CASSVAGYDYEQYF. CDR3 DNA sequence: TGTGCCAGCAGCGTAGCAGGGTATGACTACGAGCAGTACTTC. The rearrangement uses TRBV9 and TRBJ2-7, with a weak D call TRBD1 (5 bases). V dropped 0 bases and J dropped 3 bases, with 10 bases sitting between them. The CDR3 has 14 amino acids. The V gene's germline CDR1 is SGDLS and CDR2 YYNGEE.

The chain uses TRBV7-3 and TRBJ2-7; D is unclear. CDR3 length equals 15 residues. Trimming stripped 3 bases from V and 0 bases from J, with 12 bases between. Looked up from germline, CDR1 is SGHTA and CDR2 is FQGTGA. The CDR3 bases are TGTGCCAGCAGCTTTGGGTCGGGTCCCTCCTACGAGCAGTACTTC. This sequence encodes CASSFGSGPSYEQYF.

The chain combines TRBV30 with TRBJ2-2, with 10 positions matching TRBD2. V was pared by 4 bases and J by 6 bases, with 5 bases of the junction left unmatched. The CDR3 runs to 14 residues. The germline gives CDR1 GTSNPN, CDR2 SVGIG (reference sequence). Here the CDR3 reads CAWTQRGGPGELFF. The DNA of the CDR3 is TGTGCCTGGACCCAGCGGGGGGGCCCCGGGGAGCTGTTTTTT.

Of note for this clone: A read error may account for a junction end that differs from germline. Other DNA sequences in this sample translate to the same CDR3. J is TRBJ2-4 and V is TRBV29-1, with TRBD1 identical over 8 bases. CDR3 size: 13 residues. Germline-derived CDR1 and CDR2 are SQVTM and ANQGSEA. CDR3 nucleotide sequence: TGCAGCGCGGACCTCGGGACAGGAGACATCCAGTACTTC. This codes for CSADLGTGDIQYF.

The V gene is TRBV27, the J gene TRBJ2-7; TRBD1 agrees at 9 bases. The ends lost 6 bases at V and 0 bases at J; junction bases unmatched: 6. The CDR3 covers 15 residues. The germline V gene encodes CDR1 MNHEY and CDR2 SMNVEV (reference sequence). The CDR3 sequence: CASRPRDRDSYEQYF. The CDR3 DNA follows: TGTGCCAGCAGACCCCGGGACAGGGACTCCTACGAGCAGTACTTC.

CDR3 sequence: CASSSYGGGRGSYNEQFF. CDR3 in DNA: TGTGCCAGCAGCTCTTACGGGGGGGGCAGGGGCTCCTACAATGAGCAGTTCTTC. This chain links TRBV9 with TRBJ2-1; 8 bases align to TRBD2. The CDR3 contains 18 residues. The V gene's germline CDR1 is SGDLS and CDR2 YYNGEE. With V trimmed by 4 bases and J by 0 bases, 12 bases remained unmatched.

The J gene is TRBJ1-5, the V gene TRBV15; D gene unclear. The CDR3 loop spans 14 amino acids. Deletions cut 0 bases from V and 8 bases from J, with 11 bases between. Germline V gene sequence: CDR1 LNHNV, CDR2 YYDKDF (reference sequence). CDR3: CATSREDTVEPQHF. CDR3 nucleotides: TGTGCCACCAGCAGAGAAGACACCGTCGAGCCCCAGCATTTT.

V gene TRBV18 combines with J gene TRBJ2-2; 11 nucleotides agree with TRBD2. With 6 bases clipped from V and 6 bases from J, the junction kept 6 bases outside the gene matches. The germline gives CDR1 KGHSH, CDR2 LQKENI. The CDR3 has 15 residues. The CDR3 region is CASSLTSGTAGELFF. The CDR3 DNA reads as TGTGCCAGCTCCTTGACTAGCGGGACGGCCGGGGAGCTGTTTTTT.